The 30 T cell receptor beta chains presented below share a single source sample, sequenced in a study of CD8 T cells in ankylosing spondylitis. Regarding the study as a whole: Seemingly characteristic of ankylosing spondylitis blood was a TCR beta motif consisting of fewer than 10 highly homologous variants.

TCRdb ran MiXCR on the 5' RACE reads and lists one entry per CDR3 protein. The sample includes more than 400,000 distinct CDR3 sequences, less than 6% of them seen just once. For these receptors, no antigen is known. The specimen was blood, either unsorted or a sorted T cell fraction (not recorded which). These receptors all come from a male donor with ankylosing spondylitis.

This clonotype came up many times. This chain connects TRBV29-1 to TRBJ2-5; no clear D gene. CDR3 length: 10 residues. Per the germline V gene, CDR1 is SQVTM and CDR2 is ANQGSEA. The V end was cut by 4 bases, the J end by 1 base, with 1 base between. This CDR3 is CSVGQETQYF. In nucleotides, the CDR3 is TGCAGCGTTGGCCAAGAGACCCAGTACTTC.

The rearrangement uses TRBV27 and TRBJ2-1, with 9 bases aligning to TRBD2. The CDR3 spans 16 residues. Germline V gene lookup returns CDR1 MNHEY and CDR2 SMNVEV (reference sequence). The trim removed 2 bases at V and 8 bases at J, leaving 10 bases unmatched. CDR3 DNA: TGTGCCAGCAGTTTAAGAGCTAGCGGGATTTCCCATGAGCAGTTCTTC. It encodes CASSLRASGISHEQFF.

The V call is TRBV6-2 or TRBV6-3, the J call TRBJ2-3; D is perhaps TRBD1 (5 bases). The CDR3 extends over 11 amino acids. Looked up from germline, CDR1 is MNHEY and CDR2 is SVGEGT. Trimming took off 5 bases at V and 10 bases at J, with 10 bases between the two ends. The CDR3 loop reads CASSVGDPQYF. The DNA for the CDR3 is TGTGCCAGCAGTGTAGGGGATCCGCAGTATTTT.

This clonotype has ten or more counts. The rearrangement links TRBV18 to TRBJ1-1; TRBD1 matches at 9 bases. With V trimmed by 5 bases and J by 4 bases, 2 bases remained unmatched. The CDR3 extends over 13 amino acids. The V gene's germline CDR1 is KGHSH and CDR2 LQKENI. The CDR3 nucleotides read TGTGCCAGCTCATCGGACAGGGGCACTGAAGCTTTCTTT. Its translation is CASSSDRGTEAFF.

Many counts were recorded for this clonotype. This rearrangement joins TRBV11-2 to TRBJ2-7; either TRBD1 or TRBD2 may supply D (5 bases each). The CDR3 sequence is 13 residues long. Trimming shortened V by 5 bases and J by 5 bases, and 13 bases separated the two germline ends. Germline V CDR1 and CDR2: SGHAT, FQNNGV. In nucleotides, the CDR3 is TGTGCCAGCAGCAACCGGGACCTCCACGAGCAGTACTTC. Translation: CASSNRDLHEQYF.

V usage is TRBV14 and J usage is TRBJ2-1, with TRBD1 identical over 9 bases. Germline lookup yields CDR1 SGHDN and CDR2 FVKESK. Germline trimming cut 4 bases from V and 7 bases from J; bases unmatched to any gene: 11. This CDR3 is built from 16 residues. The CDR3 spells CASSPRTGAVVNEQFF. The CDR3 DNA reads as TGTGCCAGCAGCCCCCGGACAGGGGCCGTGGTGAATGAGCAGTTCTTC.

Many counts were recorded for this clonotype. The chain couples TRBV4-1 to TRBJ2-7; the match to TRBD1 covers 9 bases. The CDR3 totals 21 residues. With 3 bases clipped from V and 0 bases from J, the junction kept 21 bases outside the gene matches. Germline V gene lookup returns CDR1 MGHRA and CDR2 YSYEKL. CDR3 sequence reads: CASSHTKPGQGISASSYEQYF. As DNA, the CDR3 is TGCGCCAGCAGCCATACTAAACCGGGACAGGGAATTAGCGCGAGCTCCTACGAGCAGTACTTC.

This clonotype was counted at least ten times. The chain recombines TRBV6-2 or TRBV6-3 with TRBJ2-2; 8 bases agree with TRBD1. This CDR3 has 16 amino acids. Unmatched junction bases numbered 7, after V lost 0 bases and J lost 7 bases. In germline, CDR1 is MNHEY, CDR2 SVGEGT. The CDR3 DNA reads as TGTGCCAGCAGTTACTCTCGGACAGGGTTAGGCGGGGAGCTGTTTTTT. This gives the protein CASSYSRTGLGGELFF.

In its sample, this clonotype was seen many times. The genes are TRBV5-1 and TRBJ2-7; TRBD1 aligns across 9 bases. Germline trimming cut 5 bases from V and 3 bases from J; bases unmatched to any gene: 9. The CDR3 loop spans 15 amino acids. Germline V gene lookup returns CDR1 SGHRS and CDR2 YFSETQ. CDR3 region: CASRYTGGPYYEQYF. DNA for the CDR3: TGCGCCAGCAGATATACAGGGGGCCCCTACTACGAGCAGTACTTC. The full variable domain, rest sourced from reference TRBV5-1 and TRBJ2-7, is KAGVTQTPRYLIKTRGQQVTLSCSPISGHRSVSWYQQTPGQGLQFLFEYFSETQRNKGNFPGRFSGRQFSNSRSEMNVSTLELGDSALYLCASRYTGGPYYEQYFGPGTRLTVT.

Ten or more counts support this clonotype. The rearrangement uses TRBV24-1 and TRBJ2-3; D is tentatively TRBD1 or TRBD2 (5 bases each). V lost 5 bases and J 0 bases, leaving 11 bases between the germline ends. The CDR3 is made up of 15 amino acids. CDR1 is KGHDR and CDR2 is SFDVKD in the germline V gene. The CDR3 DNA is TGTGCCACCAGTGGTAGGGACCCGAGCACAGATACGCAGTATTTT. This translates into CATSGRDPSTDTQYF.

V gene TRBV4-3 combines with J gene TRBJ2-7; D perhaps matches TRBD2 (6 bases). Germline V CDR1 and CDR2: LGHNA, YSLEER. This CDR3 is 14 amino acids long. Trimming left V 6 bases short and J 4 bases short, with 16 bases between. This chain's CDR3 is CASRQELAGYEQYF. CDR3 DNA sequence: TGCGCCAGCAGACAGGAACTAGCAGGATACGAGCAGTACTTC.

Ten or more counts support this clonotype. V gene TRBV9 combines with J gene TRBJ1-3, with 7 bases lining up with TRBD1. Unmatched junction bases numbered 4, after V lost 0 bases and J lost 4 bases. CDR1 and CDR2 from the germline V gene are SGDLS and YYNGEE. CDR3 length: 15 amino acids. The CDR3 loop reads CASSVAGQAGNTIYF. CDR3 bases: TGTGCCAGCAGCGTAGCTGGACAGGCGGGAAACACCATATATTTT.

This clonotype was seen ten or more times. The chain links TRBV7-2 to TRBJ2-7; 8 bases line up with TRBD1. CDR3 length: 15 residues. Trimming removed 4 bases from V and 3 bases from J; junction bases left unmatched: 8. Germline CDR1 and CDR2: SGHTA and FQGNSA. CDR3 loop: CASSSTGQAFYEQYF. The DNA of the CDR3 is TGTGCCAGCAGCTCCACGGGACAGGCCTTCTACGAGCAGTACTTC.

The chain employs TRBV7-9 and TRBJ2-6; D may be TRBD2 (6 bases). CDR3 length: 16 residues. Germline V CDR1 and CDR2: SEHNR, FQNEAQ (reference sequence). Trimming took 1 base from V and 2 from J, leaving 9 bases between them. The CDR3 DNA reads as TGTGCCAGCAGCTTAGACGGGGGTGCTGGGGCCAACGTCCTGACTTTC. This codes for CASSLDGGAGANVLTF.

This clonotype was seen ten or more times. The chain couples TRBV9 to TRBJ2-7; D is possibly TRBD1 or TRBD2 (6 bases each). V shed 2 bases and J shed 2 bases, with 11 bases lying between them. Germline V gives CDR1 SGDLS, CDR2 YYNGEE. The CDR3 length is 14 residues. The CDR3 loop reads CASSVGGPAYEQYF. The CDR3, as DNA: TGTGCCAGCAGCGTGGGGGGCCCTGCCTACGAGCAGTACTTC.

A word on this clonotype: A far larger clone is only one base removed, so a read error is likely. CDR3: CASSLEWSSYEQYF. DNA of the CDR3: TGTGCCAGCAGCTTGGAATGGAGCTCCTACGAGCAGTACTTC. The V gene is TRBV5-6, the J gene TRBJ2-7; no firm D call. This CDR3 spans 14 amino acids. V was pared by 0 bases and J by 0 bases, with 7 bases between. Germline V gene sequence: CDR1 SGHDT, CDR2 YYEEEE.

This clonotype was detected ten times or more. The V gene is TRBV15, the J gene TRBJ1-4; the D gene is possibly TRBD1 (5 bases). The CDR3 length is 15 residues. V was trimmed by 0 bases and J by 7 bases, leaving 12 bases between them. CDR1 is LNHNV, CDR2 YYDKDF, per germline (reference sequence). For the CDR3, the DNA is TGTGCCACCAGCAGAGATCTCGGCCAGGGTGAAAAACTGTTTTTT. Translation gives CATSRDLGQGEKLFF.

This clonotype occurred many times. The chain employs TRBV29-1 and TRBJ2-7; 13 positions agree with TRBD2. V was clipped by 7 bases and J by 5 bases; unmatched bases: 11. This CDR3 contains 15 residues. Germline V lookup: CDR1 SQVTM, CDR2 ANQGSEA. For the CDR3, the DNA is TGCAGCGCTGTACCTTCTGGACTAGCGGGAGACGAGCAGTACTTC. Residues: CSAVPSGLAGDEQYF.

V is TRBV6-5 and J is TRBJ2-7, with 8 bases aligning to TRBD1. Germline V gives CDR1 MNHEY, CDR2 SVGAGI. The V gene end was trimmed by 1 base and the J gene end by 6 bases; junction bases not matched to a gene: 2. The CDR3 has 13 amino acids. CDR3 region: CASSYLQGGEQYF. Written as DNA, the CDR3 is TGTGCCAGCAGTTACTTACAGGGGGGCGAGCAGTACTTC.

This clonotype has at least ten counts. The rearrangement uses TRBV13 and TRBJ1-2, with unresolved D. V was trimmed by 0 bases and J by 8 bases, leaving 16 bases between them. This CDR3 contains 15 residues. Germline assignment: CDR1 PRHDT and CDR2 FYEKMQ (reference sequence). The chain's CDR3 is CASSLGPTDGVGYTF. CDR3 bases: TGTGCCAGCAGCTTAGGTCCGACGGATGGGGTGGGCTACACCTTC.

In its sample, this clonotype was seen many times. The gene calls are TRBV5-1 and TRBJ1-5; weak D call: TRBD1 (5 bases). Germline V gene sequence: CDR1 SGHRS, CDR2 YFSETQ. Trimming took 4 bases from V and 0 from J, leaving 8 bases between them. The CDR3 loop spans 14 amino acids. CDR3 region: CASSPGTSNQPQHF. The CDR3 DNA is TGCGCCAGCAGCCCTGGGACTAGCAATCAGCCCCAGCATTTT.

This clonotype was detected many times. In DNA form, the CDR3 reads TGCGCCAGCAGCTTGGACTCGAGAGATACGCAGTATTTT. Amino acid sequence: CASSLDSRDTQYF. This rearrangement joins TRBV5-1 to TRBJ2-3; no reliable D call. Looked up from germline, CDR1 is SGHRS and CDR2 is YFSETQ. The CDR3 length is 13 residues. Trimming left V 0 bases short and J 5 bases short, with 7 bases between.

This clonotype came up many times. V usage is TRBV15 and J usage is TRBJ2-2; a weak D match, TRBD1 (6 bases). The ends were cut back, 6 bases at V and 4 bases at J, with 9 bases in the middle. The CDR3 loop spans 13 amino acids. CDR1 LNHNV and CDR2 YYDKDF come from the germline V gene (reference sequence). The CDR3 nucleotides are TGTGCCACCAGGGGGGCAGGCACCGGGGAGCTGTTTTTT. It yields the protein CATRGAGTGELFF.

This clonotype occurred many times. This sequence joins TRBV29-1 and TRBJ2-7; 16 bases agree with TRBD2. The CDR3 covers 17 residues. Per the germline V gene, CDR1 is SQVTM and CDR2 is ANQGSEA. With 1 base clipped from V and 7 bases from J, the junction kept 10 bases outside the gene matches. The CDR3 nucleotides are TGCAGCGTTGAAGCACCGGGACTAGCGGGAGGGCGGAGGGAGCAGTACTTC. It is translated as CSVEAPGLAGGRREQYF.

This clonotype was observed at least ten times. The chain links TRBV4-3 to TRBJ2-1, with D tentatively TRBD1 or TRBD2 (5 bases each). V was clipped by 4 bases and J by 8 bases, with 18 bases between them. This CDR3 region has 15 residues. Per germline, CDR1 LGHNA and CDR2 YSLEER. CDR3 nucleotides: TGCGCCAGCAGCCTAAGATTATACGGGGACGATGAGCAGTTCTTC. It codes for CASSLRLYGDDEQFF.

This clonotype was seen repeatedly, ten times or more. The gene calls are TRBV5-1 and TRBJ2-5; D tentatively fits TRBD1 or TRBD2 (5 bases each). Trimming removed 0 bases from V and 4 bases from J, with 13 bases in between. This CDR3 comprises 15 residues. In germline, CDR1 is SGHRS, CDR2 YFSETQ. The chain's CDR3 is CASSLEGTSAETQYF. As DNA, the CDR3 is TGCGCCAGCAGCTTGGAAGGGACCTCGGCAGAGACCCAGTACTTC. The whole variable domain, remainder taken from reference TRBV5-1 and TRBJ2-5, is KAGVTQTPRYLIKTRGQQVTLSCSPISGHRSVSWYQQTPGQGLQFLFEYFSETQRNKGNFPGRFSGRQFSNSRSEMNVSTLELGDSALYLCASSLEGTSAETQYFGPGTRLLVL.

This clonotype was observed at least ten times. The V call is TRBV4-2, the J call TRBJ2-7; perhaps D is TRBD1 or TRBD2 (5 bases each). V gave up 1 base and J gave up 5 bases, with 12 bases separating them. The V gene's germline CDR1 is LGHNA and CDR2 YNFKEQ. The CDR3 sequence is 14 residues long. The CDR3 DNA reads as TGTGCCAGCAGCCAAGCTGAGGGGCCTAACGAGCAGTACTTC. As protein: CASSQAEGPNEQYF.

This clonotype was seen at least ten times. V gene TRBV12-3 or TRBV12-4 combines with J gene TRBJ1-5, with D maybe TRBD1 (6 bases). The V gene lost 6 bases and the J gene lost 7 bases, with 13 bases spanning the gap. This CDR3 region has 13 residues. The CDR3 region is CASRVQGSQPQHF. The CDR3, as DNA: TGTGCCAGCAGAGTACAGGGATCCCAGCCCCAGCATTTT.

This clonotype was seen repeatedly, ten times or more. This chain's CDR3 is CASSNHRYEQYF. In nucleotides, the CDR3 is TGTGCCAGCAGTAACCATAGGTACGAGCAGTACTTC. The chain couples TRBV28 to TRBJ2-7, with D uncertain. Trimming took off 5 bases at V and 4 bases at J, with 9 bases between the two ends. The germline V gene encodes CDR1 MDHEN and CDR2 SYDVKM. This CDR3 is built from 12 residues.

This clonotype was seen many times. The genes are TRBV28 and TRBJ1-5, with D perhaps TRBD1 (5 bases). This CDR3 is built from 15 residues. Per the germline V gene, CDR1 is MDHEN and CDR2 is SYDVKM. V lost 5 bases, J lost 5 bases, and 16 bases lay in between. CDR3 bases: TGTGCCAGCAGTACTGACGGTACGGGGGATCAGCCCCAGCATTTT. It specifies CASSTDGTGDQPQHF. The entire variable domain, with the rest obtained from reference TRBV28 and TRBJ1-5, is as follows: DVKVTQSSRYLVKRTGEKVFLECVQDMDHENMFWYRQDPGLGLRLIYFSYDVKMKEKGDIPEGYSVSREKKERFSLILESASTNQTSMYLCASSTDGTGDQPQHFGDGTRLSIL.